Shown below are 13 T cell receptor beta chains from a single sample sequenced in a study of T cells after yellow fever vaccination. MiXCR was run by TCRdb on the 5' RACE reads, yielding one entry per CDR3 protein. The sample carries 300,000 to 350,000 distinct CDR3 sequences, 3% to 4.5% recorded once. The specimen comprised PBMCs, sampled 5 days after the yellow fever booster vaccination. Receptor source: a man younger than 35 who received the YFV17D yellow fever vaccine.

This clonotype has just a few counts. This rearrangement joins TRBV9 to TRBJ1-2; no reliable D call. CDR1 is SGDLS and CDR2 is YYNGEE in the germline V gene. Trimming stripped 0 bases from V and 1 base from J, with 7 bases between. There are 14 residues in the CDR3. The CDR3 loop reads CASSVDGDNYGYTF. DNA of the CDR3: TGTGCCAGCAGCGTAGACGGTGATAACTATGGCTACACCTTC.

In its sample, this clonotype was seen a few times. V usage is TRBV4-3 and J usage is TRBJ2-3; TRBD2 agrees at 8 bases. Trimming took 4 bases from V and 4 from J; bases not matched to a gene: 10. In germline, CDR1 is LGHNA, CDR2 YSLEER. CDR3 length: 16 amino acids. The CDR3, as DNA: TGCGCCAGCAGCCCTCGAGCGGGGGCCCATTCAGATACGCAGTATTTT. Translation: CASSPRAGAHSDTQYF.

The CDR3 spells CASSRTYNEQFF. In nucleotides, the CDR3 is TGTGCCAGCAGTCGCACCTACAATGAGCAGTTCTTC. The J gene is TRBJ2-1, the V gene TRBV27; D unclear. CDR1 and CDR2 (germline): MNHEY, SMNVEV (reference sequence). The CDR3 has 12 amino acids. The V and J ends lost 5 bases and 2 bases respectively, with 4 bases between them.

The chain carries TRBV5-1 and TRBJ2-5; TRBD2 agrees at 11 bases. The CDR3 extends over 16 amino acids. Germline V gene lookup returns CDR1 SGHRS and CDR2 YFSETQ. V trimming: 4 bases; J trimming: 0 bases; junction bases outside the gene matches: 5. The CDR3 sequence is CASSLPGLADQETQYF. The CDR3 region has the DNA TGCGCCAGCAGCCTTCCGGGACTAGCGGACCAAGAGACCCAGTACTTC. Filled out from reference TRBV5-1 and TRBJ2-5, the complete variable domain reads KAGVTQTPRYLIKTRGQQVTLSCSPISGHRSVSWYQQTPGQGLQFLFEYFSETQRNKGNFPGRFSGRQFSNSRSEMNVSTLELGDSALYLCASSLPGLADQETQYFGPGTRLLVL.

This clonotype was counted a few times. The rearrangement joins TRBV12-3 or TRBV12-4 to TRBJ1-5; D is possibly TRBD1 (6 bases). The CDR3 is 14 residues long. Trimming removed 9 bases from V and 2 bases from J, with 14 bases in between. The DNA of the CDR3 is TGTGCCAGTCAACCCAGGGGTGGCAATCAGCCCCAGCATTTT. Translating it yields CASQPRGGNQPQHF.

J is TRBJ2-7 and V is TRBV7-2, with D perhaps TRBD1 (6 bases). The CDR3 is made up of 13 amino acids. V shed 4 bases and J shed 2 bases, with 9 bases lying between them. Germline V CDR1 and CDR2: SGHTA, FQGNSA. Here the CDR3 reads CASSWDKTYEQYF. DNA for the CDR3: TGTGCCAGCAGCTGGGACAAGACCTACGAGCAGTACTTC.

The chain employs TRBV18 and TRBJ2-3; D is undetermined. The germline V and J ends were trimmed by 3 bases and 4 bases, with 11 bases remaining between them. The V gene's germline CDR1 is KGHSH and CDR2 LQKENI. The CDR3 runs 14 residues. Written as DNA, the CDR3 is TGTGCCAGCTCACCGGCCCAGGTCGCAGATACGCAGTATTTT. It encodes CASSPAQVADTQYF. The full variable domain, in which reference TRBV18 and TRBJ2-3 provide the parts outside the CDR3, is NAGVMQNPRHLVRRRGQEARLRCSPMKGHSHVYWYRQLPEEGLKFMVYLQKENIIDESGMPKERFSAEFPKEGPSILRIQQVVRGDSAAYFCASSPAQVADTQYFGPGTRLTVL.

This rearrangement joins TRBV21-1 to TRBJ2-6; the D call of TRBD1 is as the table states it, not checked on the DNA. TRBV21-1 is a recognized pseudogene. The length of the CDR3 is 18 residues. The CDR3 reads CASSLPGRFSSGANVLTF. The CDR3 DNA reads as TGTGCCAGCAGCTTACCGGGACGGTTCTCCTCTGGGGCCAACGTCCTGACTTTC.

The chain carries TRBV2 and TRBJ2-3; no firm D call. This CDR3 region has 13 residues. V gave up 3 bases and J gave up 5 bases, with 9 bases separating them. CDR1 SNHLY and CDR2 FYNNEI come from the germline V gene. CDR3 amino acids: CASSESQRDTQYF. In DNA, the CDR3 is TGTGCCAGCAGTGAGTCCCAGCGAGATACGCAGTATTTT.

This clonotype has a handful of counts. The chain has TRBV7-9 and TRBJ1-1; D is unclear. The V end was cut by 1 base, the J end by 10 bases, with 10 bases between. The germline CDR1 and CDR2 sequences are SEHNR and FQNEAQ (reference sequence). The CDR3 length is 12 residues. In nucleotides, the CDR3 is TGTGCCAGCAGCTTAGTCGTTTCGGGAGCTTTCTTT. This translates into CASSLVVSGAFF.

This clonotype showed up just a few times. The rearrangement joins TRBV7-3 to TRBJ2-3, with 9 bases aligning to TRBD2. CDR3 size: 17 residues. Trimming took 1 base from V and 1 from J; bases not matched to a gene: 6. The germline CDR1 and CDR2 sequences are SGHTA and FQGTGA. CDR3 in DNA: TGTGCCAGCAGCTTAAGTTTTTCTAGCGGGGGCACAGATACGCAGTATTTT. It codes for CASSLSFSSGGTDTQYF.

This chain connects TRBV7-2 to TRBJ2-3; TRBD1 might be the D (6 bases). Germline V lookup: CDR1 SGHTA, CDR2 FQGNSA. CDR3 size: 17 residues. Trimming removed 5 bases at V and 0 bases at J, with 18 bases between. As DNA, the CDR3 is TGTGCCAGCAGCGCCGCGAGACAGGCCCTAAGCACAGATACGCAGTATTTT. Residues: CASSAARQALSTDTQYF.

Only a few counts were recorded for this clonotype. This chain connects TRBV20-1 to TRBJ2-3; 9 nucleotides align to TRBD2. V was pared by 3 bases and J by 2 bases, with 6 bases of the junction left unmatched. The CDR3 spans 15 residues. Germline CDR1 and CDR2: DFQATT and SNEGSKA (reference sequence). The chain's CDR3 is CSASGLAGNTDTQYF. Here the CDR3 DNA reads TGCAGTGCTAGTGGGCTAGCGGGGAACACAGATACGCAGTATTTT.